What follows are 29 T cell receptor beta chains derived from one specimen sequenced in a study of cytomegalovirus exposure and HLA in healthy donors. TCRdb's table, derived via immunoSEQ multiplex PCR, lists solely in-frame clones and lacks some. The sample consists of around 180,000 clones, approximately 84% of them appearing once. Sequencing used PBMCs. These receptors were taken from a man younger than 35 in good health and CMV-seropositive.

This chain uses TRBV6-4 with TRBJ2-7, with TRBD2 identical over 10 bases. V dropped 4 bases and J dropped 3; count of bases not matched to a gene: 9. The CDR3 loop spans 16 amino acids. Germline V gene sequence: CDR1 MRHNA, CDR2 SNTAGT. This CDR3 reads CASSAASGRSGYEQYF. Here the CDR3 DNA reads TGTGCCAGCAGTGCGGCTAGCGGGAGAAGCGGCTACGAGCAGTACTTC.

The chain couples TRBV7-2 to TRBJ1-2; D remains ambiguous. Germline CDR1 and CDR2: SGHTA and FQGNSA. Trimming took off 5 bases at V and 2 bases at J, with 9 bases between the two ends. There are 13 residues in the CDR3. CDR3 nucleotide sequence: TGTGCCAGCAGCCCCACGGGGAACTATGGCTACACCTTC. Translating it yields CASSPTGNYGYTF.

The V and J genes are TRBV27 and TRBJ2-7; TRBD1 matches 11 bases. The V gene end was trimmed by 3 bases and the J gene end by 4 bases; junction bases not matched to a gene: 5. The germline V gene has CDR1 MNHEY and CDR2 SMNVEV (reference sequence). There are 15 residues in the CDR3. CDR3 nucleotide sequence: TGTGCCAGCAGTTTCCTGGACAGGGGGCCTTACGAGCAGTACTTC. Protein: CASSFLDRGPYEQYF.

The gene calls are TRBV19 and TRBJ2-3; 10 bases align to TRBD2. This CDR3 region has 18 residues. Germline CDR1 reads LNHDA; CDR2 reads SQIVND (reference sequence). V lost 6 bases to trimming and J lost 0 bases; unmatched junction nucleotides: 12. CDR3 protein: CASRSGLAGASSTDTQYF. Here the CDR3 DNA reads TGTGCCAGTAGGTCCGGGCTAGCGGGAGCCTCTAGCACAGATACGCAGTATTTT.

The genes are TRBV2 and TRBJ2-7, with D possibly matching TRBD1 (6 bases). V was clipped by 6 bases and J by 5 bases, with 14 bases between them. CDR1 and CDR2 (germline): SNHLY, FYNNEI. The CDR3 consists of 13 residues. In nucleotides, the CDR3 is TGTGCCAGCAGGATTTCAGGGGTCGACGAGCAGTACTTC. This translates into CASRISGVDEQYF. The whole variable domain, remainder taken from reference TRBV2 and TRBJ2-7, is EPEVTQTPSHQVTQMGQEVILRCVPISNHLYFYWYRQILGQKVEFLVSFYNNEISEKSEIFDDQFSVERPDGSNFTLKIRSTKLEDSAMYFCASRISGVDEQYFGPGTRLTVT.

This chain uses TRBV7-2 with TRBJ2-7; 7 nucleotides match TRBD2. The CDR3 sequence is 14 residues long. The V segment lost 7 bases and the J segment 3 bases; nucleotides outside the gene matches: 9. In germline, CDR1 is SGHTA, CDR2 FQGNSA. The CDR3 here is CASTTLWGGYEQYF. Here the CDR3 DNA reads TGTGCCAGCACCACCCTCTGGGGGGGCTACGAGCAGTACTTC.

The V and J genes are TRBV7-8 and TRBJ2-7, with D perhaps matching TRBD1 (6 bases). Looked up from germline, CDR1 is SGHVS and CDR2 is FQNEAQ. Trimming pared 0 bases from V and 2 bases from J, leaving 8 bases between. The CDR3 runs to 14 residues. The CDR3 reads CASSLAGQTYEQYF. The CDR3 nucleotides are TGTGCCAGCAGCTTAGCGGGACAAACCTACGAGCAGTACTTC.

The sample holds one count of this clone. The CDR3 sequence: CASRLWTSRSYEQYF. CDR3 sequence (DNA): TGTGCCAGCAGACTTTGGACTAGCCGATCCTACGAGCAGTACTTC. This rearrangement joins TRBV6-5 to TRBJ2-7; 8 bases match TRBD2. Germline CDR1 MNHEY, CDR2 SVGAGI. Germline trimming cut 6 bases from V and 1 base from J; bases unmatched to any gene: 8. The CDR3 covers 15 residues.

The chain links TRBV6-5 to TRBJ2-1; 8 bases match TRBD2. Germline loops: CDR1 MNHEY, CDR2 SVGAGI. The V and J ends lost 8 bases and 15 bases, in that order; junction bases with no gene match: 6. The length of the CDR3 is 10 residues. CDR3 nucleotide sequence: TGTGCCAGCCTCCTAACTAGCGGGTTCTTC. This codes for CASLLTSGFF.

The chain couples TRBV19 to TRBJ1-1; a weak D match, TRBD1 (6 bases). The V end lost 5 bases, the J end lost 7 bases, and 17 bases lay between the germline ends. CDR1 and CDR2 (germline): LNHDA, SQIVND (reference sequence). There are 14 residues in the CDR3. CDR3 coding DNA: TGTGCCAGTAGTTATGAACAGGGATTTGATGAAGCTTTCTTT. Protein product: CASSYEQGFDEAFF.

The chain uses TRBV27 and TRBJ2-1; D call uncertain. Looked up from germline, CDR1 is MNHEY and CDR2 is SMNVEV (reference sequence). The CDR3 is 16 amino acids. V was trimmed by 6 bases and J by 2 bases, leaving 17 bases between them. The CDR3 loop reads CASRMVVGTPYNEQFF. In DNA, the CDR3 is TGTGCCAGCAGGATGGTGGTGGGCACGCCCTACAATGAGCAGTTCTTC.

This clone was counted once. This chain connects TRBV6-6 to TRBJ2-2, with D tentatively TRBD2 (7 bases). The CDR3 runs 12 residues. V lost 8 bases and J lost 7, with 11 bases in between. Germline V lookup: CDR1 MNHNY, CDR2 SVGAGI (reference sequence). DNA of the CDR3: TGTGCCAGCGGGGGGGCCGGCGGGGAGCTGTTTTTT. As protein: CASGGAGGELFF.

This sequence joins TRBV28 and TRBJ1-5; TRBD1 matches 8 bases. Per the germline V gene, CDR1 is MDHEN and CDR2 is SYDVKM. The CDR3 is made up of 14 amino acids. V dropped 6 bases and J dropped 6; count of bases not matched to a gene: 7. CDR3 coding DNA: TGTGCCAGCAGGCCACAGGGGGGTCGTCAGCCCCAGCATTTT. It translates to CASRPQGGRQPQHF. The complete variable domain, with remaining parts taken from reference TRBV28 and TRBJ1-5, reads DVKVTQSSRYLVKRTGEKVFLECVQDMDHENMFWYRQDPGLGLRLIYFSYDVKMKEKGDIPEGYSVSREKKERFSLILESASTNQTSMYLCASRPQGGRQPQHFGDGTRLSIL.

This chain uses TRBV11-3 with TRBJ2-3; 14 bases map to TRBD2. Unmatched junction bases numbered 4, after V lost 5 bases and J lost 0 bases. The CDR3 has 17 residues. Germline V CDR1 and CDR2: SGHNT, YENEEA. The CDR3, as DNA: TGTGCCAGCAGCCGCGGACTAGCGGGAGGTAGCACAGATACGCAGTATTTT. This encodes CASSRGLAGGSTDTQYF.

The chain carries TRBV5-4 and TRBJ2-5; tentatively, D is TRBD2 (6 bases). CDR1 and CDR2 (germline): SGHNT, YYREEE (reference sequence). The CDR3 length is 13 residues. Trimming left V 0 bases short and J 8 bases short, with 11 bases between. The CDR3 DNA sequence: TGTGCCAGCAGCTTGGTGGGGGGAGAAACCCAGTACTTC. Its translation: CASSLVGGETQYF.

V and J are TRBV7-6 and TRBJ2-2; 9 bases align to TRBD2. Looked up from germline, CDR1 is SGHVS and CDR2 is FNYEAQ. This CDR3 is 15 amino acids long. Trimming took 3 bases from V and 7 from J; bases not matched to a gene: 6. The CDR3 region is CASSFSGGEGGELFF. CDR3 in DNA: TGTGCCAGCAGCTTTAGCGGGGGAGAAGGCGGGGAGCTGTTTTTT.

This clone has just one count. The chain is built from TRBV5-4 and TRBJ2-7; weak D call: TRBD1 (5 bases). Germline lookup yields CDR1 SGHNT and CDR2 YYREEE (reference sequence). This CDR3 comprises 15 residues. V was trimmed by 4 bases and J by 7 bases, leaving 21 bases between them. The CDR3 DNA is TGTGCCAGCAGCCCTCCCGAGTCAGGGATTGGAGAGCAGTACTTC. It codes for CASSPPESGIGEQYF. The full variable domain, completed using reference TRBV5-4 and TRBJ2-7, is ETGVTQSPTHLIKTRGQQVTLRCSSQSGHNTVSWYQQALGQGPQFIFQYYREEENGRGNFPPRFSGLQFPNYSSELNVNALELDDSALYLCASSPPESGIGEQYFGPGTRLTVT.

The chain joins TRBV9 to TRBJ2-7, with a tentative D call TRBD2 (6 bases). Germline V gene lookup returns CDR1 SGDLS and CDR2 YYNGEE. V was trimmed by 4 bases and J by 0 bases, leaving 11 bases between them. This CDR3 is built from 14 residues. CDR3 DNA: TGTGCCAGCAGCCGGGAGTTCTACTCCTACGAGCAGTACTTC. Translation: CASSREFYSYEQYF.

The V and J genes are TRBV23-1 and TRBJ1-2; 7 nucleotides agree with TRBD1. TRBV23-1 falls under the ORF class, with uncertain function. The CDR3 contains 14 residues. Unmatched junction bases numbered 12, after V lost 7 bases and J lost 7 bases. The chain's CDR3 is CASTDRVRKSGYTF. The CDR3 DNA reads TGCGCCAGCACCGACAGGGTGCGTAAGAGTGGCTACACCTTC.

The chain combines TRBV27 with TRBJ2-7; 9 positions agree with TRBD1. The V segment lost 3 bases and the J segment 4 bases; nucleotides outside the gene matches: 13. From germline, CDR1 is MNHEY and CDR2 SMNVEV (reference sequence). The CDR3 is 17 amino acids. Here the CDR3 DNA reads TGTGCCAGCAGTTTTCAAATACCCACAGGGGGCTCTTACGAGCAGTACTTC. This encodes CASSFQIPTGGSYEQYF.

This clone was seen only once. This sequence joins TRBV29-1 and TRBJ2-4; a possible D gene is TRBD1 (5 bases). Germline assignment: CDR1 SQVTM and CDR2 ANQGSEA. The CDR3 is 16 residues long. Trimming pared 3 bases from V and 11 bases from J, leaving 26 bases between. In nucleotides, the CDR3 is TGCAGCGTTGAGGGTGGAAGGGGTCTTCCGGATTTCTTTCAGTACTTC. As protein: CSVEGGRGLPDFFQYF.

The chain has TRBV7-9 and TRBJ2-5, with D perhaps matching TRBD1 (6 bases). The CDR3 runs 14 residues. Germline CDR1 and CDR2: SEHNR and FQNEAQ (reference sequence). The germline V and J ends were trimmed by 5 bases and 2 bases, with 12 bases remaining between them. CDR3: CASSPRTEQETQYF. The CDR3 region has the DNA TGTGCCAGCAGCCCCAGGACAGAACAAGAGACCCAGTACTTC.

CDR3: CASSLGTEAFF. As DNA, the CDR3 is TGCGCCAGCAGCCTAGGCACTGAAGCTTTCTTT. The chain has TRBV5-1 and TRBJ1-1; D is unresolved. V was cut by 4 bases and J by 4 bases, with 5 bases left in between. Looked up from germline, CDR1 is SGHRS and CDR2 is YFSETQ. The CDR3 runs to 11 residues.

This chain uses TRBV7-6 with TRBJ2-7; tentative D call: TRBD2 (6 bases). The germline V gene encodes CDR1 SGHVS and CDR2 FNYEAQ. Trimming shortened V by 3 bases and J by 7 bases, and 13 bases separated the two germline ends. The CDR3 has 13 amino acids. The CDR3 loop is CASSFTDSGEQYF. CDR3 bases: TGTGCCAGCAGCTTCACAGATAGCGGTGAGCAGTACTTC. The full variable domain, completed using reference TRBV7-6 and TRBJ2-7, is GAGVSQSPRYKVTKRGQDVALRCDPISGHVSLYWYRQALGQGPEFLTYFNYEAQQDKSGLPNDRFSAERPEGSISTLTIQRTEQRDSAMYRCASSFTDSGEQYFGPGTRLTVT.

The chain carries TRBV11-3 and TRBJ2-1; unclear D gene. Germline loops: CDR1 SGHNT, CDR2 YENEEA. The CDR3 loop spans 15 amino acids. Trimming removed 4 bases at V and 0 bases at J, with 10 bases between. This CDR3 reads CASSSPFVSYNEQFF. CDR3 sequence (DNA): TGTGCCAGCAGCTCCCCGTTCGTCTCCTACAATGAGCAGTTCTTC.

The CDR3 sequence: CAGTLTELVHEQYF. The CDR3 DNA reads TGTGCCGGGACCCTGACAGAATTGGTCCACGAGCAGTACTTC. The chain links TRBV30 to TRBJ2-7; D possibly uses TRBD1 or TRBD2 (5 bases each). The CDR3 is 14 residues long. Germline assignment: CDR1 GTSNPN and CDR2 SVGIG (reference sequence). The ends were cut back, 8 bases at V and 5 bases at J, with 22 bases in the middle.

V usage is TRBV5-1 and J usage is TRBJ2-7; TRBD1 might be the D (5 bases). Germline values: CDR1 SGHRS, CDR2 YFSETQ. The CDR3 sequence is 14 residues long. The ends were cut back, 0 bases at V and 2 bases at J, with 9 bases in the middle. CDR3 sequence reads: CASSLAGSPYEQYF. CDR3 bases: TGCGCCAGCAGCTTGGCAGGGTCCCCCTACGAGCAGTACTTC.

This clone has just one count. This sequence joins TRBV16 and TRBJ1-2; 8 bases are a match to TRBD1. This CDR3 has 15 residues. J gave up 7 bases and V 1 base, and 8 bases lay outside the gene matches. CDR1 and CDR2 (germline): KGHSY, FQNENV. The CDR3 loop is CASSQLAGGSGGYTF. The DNA for the CDR3 is TGTGCCAGCAGCCAATTAGCAGGGGGCAGTGGTGGCTACACCTTC.

This clone occurred a few times. V is TRBV27 and J is TRBJ2-3, with 11 positions matching TRBD2. Losses at the gene ends were 5 bases for V and 1 base for J; bases not matched to a gene: 8. This CDR3 region has 17 residues. CDR1 is MNHEY and CDR2 is SMNVEV in the germline V gene (reference sequence). DNA for the CDR3: TGTGCCAGCAGTCGCCCCTCACTAGCGGGAGGCACAGATACGCAGTATTTT. Translating gives CASSRPSLAGGTDTQYF.